This passage covers 27 T cell receptor beta chains from one sample sequenced in a study of CD8+ T cells in alopecia areata. In each case, RNA was isolated and then reverse transcribed into cDNA as the sequencing template. Libraries were prepared by immunoSEQ multiplex PCR; TCRdb keeps only in-frame clonotypes and omits some of them. The sample lists 150,000 or so clones; 65% were seen once. The treatment denotes: oral pan-JAK inhibitor, 5-10 mg twice daily. The specimen comprised CD4+ T cells sorted from blood, sampled at week 4, from a patient treated with tofacitinib. The receptors shown here come from a human donor with alopecia areata.

CDR3 in amino acids: CASSQTGGNIQYF. CDR3 coding DNA: TGCGCCAGCAGCCAAACAGGTGGAAACATTCAGTACTTC. V is TRBV4-3 and J is TRBJ2-4; D may be TRBD1 (5 bases). Per the germline V gene, CDR1 is LGHNA and CDR2 is YSLEER. This CDR3 is 13 amino acids long. The V and J ends lost 2 bases and 6 bases respectively, with 8 bases between them.

The chain is built from TRBV30 and TRBJ1-2; D remains ambiguous. Trimming removed 5 bases from V and 5 bases from J, with 9 bases in between. From germline, CDR1 is GTSNPN and CDR2 SVGIG (reference sequence). The CDR3 has 11 amino acids. The CDR3 nucleotides are TGTGCCTGGGGCGTTCAGTATGGCTACACCTTC. This sequence encodes CAWGVQYGYTF.

This clone has only a few counts. The genes are TRBV2 and TRBJ2-7; D is undetermined. Per the germline V gene, CDR1 is SNHLY and CDR2 is FYNNEI. The CDR3 has 12 amino acids. Trimming left V 2 bases short and J 4 bases short, with 6 bases between. The chain's CDR3 is CASSELDYEQYF. CDR3 nucleotide sequence: TGTGCCAGCAGTGAATTGGATTACGAGCAGTACTTC.

J is TRBJ2-5 and V is TRBV25-1, with no clear D. Germline V CDR1 and CDR2: MGHDK, SYGVNS. The CDR3 is 15 amino acids. The V and J ends lost 4 bases and 4 bases respectively, with 16 bases between them. CDR3 sequence (DNA): TGTGCCAGCAGTGGAAACATTCGGACGGGAGAGACCCAGTACTTC. It specifies CASSGNIRTGETQYF. The full variable domain, completed using reference TRBV25-1 and TRBJ2-5, is EADIYQTPRYLVIGTGKKITLECSQTMGHDKMYWYQQDPGMELHLIHYSYGVNSTEKGDLSSESTVSRIRTEHFPLTLESARPSHTSQYLCASSGNIRTGETQYFGPGTRLLVL.

The V gene is TRBV7-2, the J gene TRBJ2-7; unclear D gene. V lost 2 bases, J lost 5 bases, and 13 bases lay in between. Per the germline V gene, CDR1 is SGHTA and CDR2 is FQGNSA. The CDR3 has 14 amino acids. CDR3 coding DNA: TGTGCCAGCAGCTTACAGAGAATCCAAAACGAGCAGTACTTC. Its translation is CASSLQRIQNEQYF.

The chain has TRBV30 and TRBJ1-5; no reliable D call. There are 13 residues in the CDR3. V was shortened by 2 bases and J by 9 bases, with 14 bases between the two germline ends. Looked up from germline, CDR1 is GTSNPN and CDR2 is SVGIG (reference sequence). CDR3 loop: CAWSLGLEGPQHF. The CDR3 DNA sequence: TGTGCCTGGAGTTTGGGCCTGGAGGGGCCCCAGCATTTT.

The chain employs TRBV29-1 and TRBJ1-2; no reliable D call. This CDR3 has 14 amino acids. The V gene's germline CDR1 is SQVTM and CDR2 ANQGSEA. Deletions cut 3 bases from V and 2 bases from J, with 13 bases between. The CDR3, as DNA: TGCAGCGTTGAGATTGGGCGTTCGAACTATGGCTACACCTTC. It translates to CSVEIGRSNYGYTF. The complete variable domain, with remaining parts taken from reference TRBV29-1 and TRBJ1-2, reads SAVISQKPSRDICQRGTSLTIQCQVDSQVTMMFWYRQQPGQSLTLIATANQGSEATYESGFVIDKFPISRPNLTFSTLTVSNMSPEDSSIYLCSVEIGRSNYGYTFGSGTRLTVV.

The V and J genes are TRBV7-9 and TRBJ2-7, with TRBD1 matching over 7 bases. Trimming cost V 8 bases and J 4 bases; bases outside gene matches: 5. There are 12 residues in the CDR3. The germline V gene encodes CDR1 SEHNR and CDR2 FQNEAQ (reference sequence). The CDR3 coding sequence is TGTGCCAGCGGCCAGGGGGTTTACGAGCAGTACTTC. It is translated as CASGQGVYEQYF.

This clone was seen a few times. The J gene is TRBJ2-5, the V gene TRBV15; TRBD1 matches 8 bases. Trimming cost V 6 bases and J 5 bases; bases outside gene matches: 5. This CDR3 region has 13 residues. The germline V gene has CDR1 LNHNV and CDR2 YYDKDF (reference sequence). In DNA, the CDR3 is TGTGCCACCAGTACAGGGGGAGGTGAGACCCAGTACTTC. This translates into CATSTGGGETQYF.

The V gene is TRBV5-1, the J gene TRBJ2-3; D not certain. Germline CDR1 and CDR2: SGHRS and YFSETQ. Trimming took off 0 bases at V and 5 bases at J, with 13 bases between the two ends. This CDR3 comprises 15 residues. The CDR3 sequence: CASSLVGSPGDTQYF. CDR3 nucleotides: TGCGCCAGCAGCTTGGTGGGGTCCCCGGGAGATACGCAGTATTTT.

Only a few counts were recorded for this clone. This chain links TRBV29-1 with TRBJ2-1; TRBD1 agrees at 8 bases. The ends lost 5 bases at V and 2 bases at J; junction bases unmatched: 2. Germline lookup yields CDR1 SQVTM and CDR2 ANQGSEA. This CDR3 comprises 13 residues. The CDR3 DNA sequence: TGCAGCGTTCGGACAGGGACCTACAATGAGCAGTTCTTC. Amino acids: CSVRTGTYNEQFF.

V usage is TRBV4-1 and J usage is TRBJ2-2; 7 bases are a match to TRBD1. This CDR3 is 17 amino acids long. Trimming cost V 2 bases and J 3 bases; bases outside gene matches: 9. Germline CDR1 and CDR2: MGHRA and YSYEKL. CDR3 DNA: TGCGCCAGCAGCCAATTCAAGGGGGCGCGGGACACCGGGGAGCTGTTTTTT. Translation gives CASSQFKGARDTGELFF.

The chain carries TRBV7-3 and TRBJ1-1, with D maybe TRBD1 (6 bases). There are 13 residues in the CDR3. V lost 5 bases, J lost 4 bases, and 11 bases lay in between. Per germline, CDR1 SGHTA and CDR2 FQGTGA. The CDR3 loop is CASSGQGFTEAFF. The CDR3 DNA follows: TGTGCCAGCAGCGGTCAGGGGTTCACTGAAGCTTTCTTT.

The V gene is TRBV5-1, the J gene TRBJ1-4, with a tentative D call TRBD1 (5 bases). Germline V CDR1 and CDR2: SGHRS, YFSETQ. This CDR3 contains 16 residues. The ends were cut back, 4 bases at V and 2 bases at J, with 15 bases in the middle. DNA for the CDR3: TGCGCCAGCAGCCGAACCTCGGGGGGGACTAATGAAAAACTGTTTTTT. It encodes CASSRTSGGTNEKLFF.

V is TRBV30 and J is TRBJ1-1; D is undetermined. Germline CDR1 reads GTSNPN; CDR2 reads SVGIG (reference sequence). V dropped 6 bases and J dropped 2 bases, with 25 bases sitting between them. The CDR3 loop spans 17 amino acids. CDR3 residues: CACRPGALQPGNTEAFF. Written as DNA, the CDR3 is TGTGCCTGTCGACCGGGAGCCCTTCAACCCGGCAACACTGAAGCTTTCTTT.

This sequence joins TRBV7-2 and TRBJ1-1, with D maybe TRBD1 (6 bases). V lost 4 bases and J 6 bases, leaving 9 bases between the germline ends. This CDR3 has 12 amino acids. Germline V gives CDR1 SGHTA, CDR2 FQGNSA. The CDR3 nucleotides read TGTGCCAGCAGCTACAGGGTCTCTGAAGCTTTCTTT. This encodes CASSYRVSEAFF.

DNA of the CDR3: TGTGCCAGCAGTGAAGCCCTCCCCGCCTACAATGAGCAGTTCTTC. This encodes CASSEALPAYNEQFF. This sequence joins TRBV2 and TRBJ2-1; no clear D. Germline CDR1 and CDR2: SNHLY and FYNNEI. CDR3 size: 15 residues. The V end was cut by 0 bases, the J end by 2 bases, with 8 bases between.

This clone was found a few times. The gene calls are TRBV27 and TRBJ2-5, with a tentative D call TRBD1 (6 bases). The ends were cut back, 5 bases at V and 4 bases at J, with 11 bases in the middle. The CDR3 is made up of 13 amino acids. In germline, CDR1 is MNHEY, CDR2 SMNVEV (reference sequence). For the CDR3, the DNA is TGTGCCAGCAGTGCTGGACAGAGAGAGACCCAGTACTTC. Translating it yields CASSAGQRETQYF.

This rearrangement joins TRBV13 to TRBJ1-1; 7 bases agree with TRBD1. The V gene's germline CDR1 is PRHDT and CDR2 FYEKMQ (reference sequence). The V and J ends lost 5 bases and 10 bases, in that order; junction bases with no gene match: 19. This CDR3 region has 16 residues. As DNA, the CDR3 is TGTGCCAGCAGCCCAAAGGGGGACAGTTTCCCGCGGGGAGCTTTCTTT. Translation: CASSPKGDSFPRGAFF.

The gene calls are TRBV9 and TRBJ1-2; 8 bases fit TRBD1. V trimming: 3 bases; J trimming: 7 bases; junction bases outside the gene matches: 8. The CDR3 is made up of 14 amino acids. The germline CDR1 and CDR2 sequences are SGDLS and YYNGEE. CDR3 nucleotides: TGTGCCAGCAGCGCCTTGGACAGGGTTAGTGGCTACACCTTC. This translates into CASSALDRVSGYTF.

The DNA of the CDR3 is TGCGCCAGCAGCGGGACCGCGAACACCGGGGAGCTGTTTTTT. It is translated as CASSGTANTGELFF. The rearrangement uses TRBV5-1 and TRBJ2-2; D might be TRBD1 or TRBD2, each matching 5 bases. From germline, CDR1 is SGHRS and CDR2 YFSETQ. The CDR3 length is 14 residues. V lost 4 bases, J lost 0 bases, and 7 bases lay in between. The full variable domain, rest sourced from reference TRBV5-1 and TRBJ2-2, is KAGVTQTPRYLIKTRGQQVTLSCSPISGHRSVSWYQQTPGQGLQFLFEYFSETQRNKGNFPGRFSGRQFSNSRSEMNVSTLELGDSALYLCASSGTANTGELFFGEGSRLTVL.

V and J are TRBV4-3 and TRBJ2-3; no clear D gene. CDR1 is LGHNA, CDR2 YSLEER, per germline. Between the trimmed V and J ends, which lost 0 bases and 6 bases, there was a span of 10 bases. The CDR3 sequence is 14 residues long. The CDR3 DNA follows: TGCGCCAGCAGCCAAGATCGTTCGCGGGATACGCAGTATTTT. Translation: CASSQDRSRDTQYF.

This chain connects TRBV30 to TRBJ2-6; weak D call: TRBD1 (6 bases). This CDR3 spans 15 amino acids. Germline V gives CDR1 GTSNPN, CDR2 SVGIG (reference sequence). With 2 bases removed from V and 4 bases from J, the gap between germline ends came to 12 bases. In DNA, the CDR3 is TGTGCCTGGAGTCTGGGGGCTGAGGGGGCCAACGTCCTGACTTTC. Translation gives CAWSLGAEGANVLTF. Together with reference TRBV30 and TRBJ2-6, the CDR3 gives the full variable domain: SQTIHQWPATLVQPVGSPLSLECTVEGTSNPNLYWYRQAAGRGLQLLFYSVGIGQISSEVPQNLSASRPQDRQFILSSKKLLLSDSGFYLCAWSLGAEGANVLTFGAGSRLTVL.

This clone was detected only a few times. The chain has TRBV29-1 and TRBJ1-1; D perhaps matches TRBD1 (6 bases). CDR1 is SQVTM and CDR2 is ANQGSEA in the germline V gene. CDR3 length equals 11 residues. Between the trimmed V and J ends, which lost 6 bases and 5 bases, there was a span of 10 bases. The CDR3 sequence is CSVAQGTEAFF. The CDR3 nucleotides are TGCAGCGTCGCGCAGGGGACTGAAGCTTTCTTT.

The chain is built from TRBV30 and TRBJ1-3; D gene unclear. V was pared by 7 bases and J by 3 bases, with 19 bases between. The CDR3 runs to 15 residues. From germline, CDR1 is GTSNPN and CDR2 SVGIG (reference sequence). In DNA form, the CDR3 reads TGTGCCTTAGGACCAAGAGGATGGGTTGGAAACACCATATATTTT. Translated: CALGPRGWVGNTIYF.

The rearrangement uses TRBV5-6 and TRBJ2-1; no clear D. Germline V gene lookup returns CDR1 SGHDT and CDR2 YYEEEE. The V and J ends lost 5 bases and 5 bases respectively, with 5 bases between them. This CDR3 comprises 11 residues. The CDR3 loop is CASRLNNEQFF. The DNA of the CDR3 is TGTGCCAGCAGGCTCAACAATGAGCAGTTCTTC.

The rearrangement uses TRBV30 and TRBJ1-5; tentative D call: TRBD1 (6 bases). The V gene's germline CDR1 is GTSNPN and CDR2 SVGIG (reference sequence). V dropped 2 bases and J dropped 1 base, with 9 bases sitting between them. The CDR3 extends over 14 amino acids. Written as DNA, the CDR3 is TGTGCCTGGAGTCGGGGGGCCAGCAATCAGCCCCAGCATTTT. This gives the protein CAWSRGASNQPQHF.